The rows below give T cell receptor beta chains drawn from one sample of a study of preoperative IRX-2 immunotherapy in early breast cancer. Profiling relied on immunoSEQ multiplex PCR, and the TCRdb table lists in-frame clones only, not all of them. The sample has about 98,000 clones, 86% seen once; the top ten hold roughly 2%. The sample in question was tumor tissue, obtained after IRX-2 immunotherapy. The source of these receptors is a human donor with breast cancer. The CDR3 runs from the conserved cysteine through the conserved F or W. The order of the fields is clone size, V gene, J gene, CDR3 protein. Clone sizes are given selectively: once, few, many, or a class where the clone is expanded.

abundance: few; v_gene: TRBV15; j_gene: TRBJ1-6; CDR3aa: CATSSWTGNSPLHF
abundance: NA; v_gene: TRBV7-1; j_gene: TRBJ2-7; CDR3aa: CASSSVVRLADYEQYF
abundance: once; v_gene: TRBV18; j_gene: TRBJ1-5; CDR3aa: CASSPGAEGVQPQHF
abundance: few; v_gene: TRBV6-8; j_gene: TRBJ1-3; CDR3aa: CASSEREVNSGNTIYF
abundance: NA; v_gene: TRBV6-8; j_gene: TRBJ2-7; CDR3aa: CASRQESSYEQYF
abundance: once; v_gene: TRBV5-1; j_gene: TRBJ2-3; CDR3aa: CASSGLAGESGTQYF
abundance: NA; v_gene: TRBV14; j_gene: TRBJ1-1; CDR3aa: CASSRLTGTNTEAFF
abundance: NA; v_gene: TRBV1; j_gene: TRBJ1-1; CDR3aa: CASSQVTGNTEAFF
abundance: NA; v_gene: TRBV6-7; j_gene: TRBJ2-1; CDR3aa: CASSPRDRGPYEQFF
abundance: NA; v_gene: TRBV30; j_gene: TRBJ1-4; CDR3aa: CAWTIGQGEKLFF